The 22 T cell receptor beta chains listed next were all sequenced from one sample in a study of Ad26.COV2.S vaccination and SARS-CoV-2 variants. Some clones are missing from TCRdb's copy, which holds only in-frame ones; the method was immunoSEQ multiplex PCR. Here the sample spans 300,000 to 350,000 clones, 88% being singletons. The treatment is: 19 received Ad26.COV2.S at low or high dose, single or two shots; 5 received placebo; per-sample allocation not given. Specimen acquisition occurred on day 63 following the initial vaccine or placebo injection. The input for sequencing was peripheral blood, taken in a trial of Ad26.COV2.S vaccine versus placebo. All receptors derive from a person between 18 and 65 years old who received the Ad26.COV2.S COVID-19 vaccine or a placebo.

V is TRBV10-3 and J is TRBJ1-5; 10 bases match TRBD1. V lost 10 bases to trimming and J lost 6 bases; unmatched junction nucleotides: 6. The V gene's germline CDR1 is ENHRY and CDR2 SYGVKD. This CDR3 region has 13 residues. This CDR3 reads CATWTGGSQPQHF. The CDR3 nucleotides read TGTGCCACCTGGACAGGGGGTAGTCAGCCCCAGCATTTT.

This sequence joins TRBV7-6 and TRBJ1-3; D is possibly TRBD1 (6 bases). The CDR3 is 16 amino acids. Germline V gene lookup returns CDR1 SGHVS and CDR2 FNYEAQ. Trimming removed 5 bases from V and 0 bases from J, with 14 bases in between. The CDR3 DNA is TGTGCCAGCAGCCAACAGGGAAAAGGCTCTGGAAACACCATATATTTT. Translation: CASSQQGKGSGNTIYF.

J is TRBJ1-2 and V is TRBV7-3; 8 bases map to TRBD1. This CDR3 is built from 15 residues. V lost 0 bases to trimming and J lost 8 bases; unmatched junction nucleotides: 8. Germline V gene lookup returns CDR1 SGHTA and CDR2 FQGTGA. DNA of the CDR3: TGTGCCAGCAGCTTAACAGGACAGGGACCGGTCGGCTACACCTTC. Translated: CASSLTGQGPVGYTF. Full variable domain (rest looked up from reference TRBV7-3 and TRBJ1-2): GAGVSQTPSNKVTEKGKYVELRCDPISGHTALYWYRQSLGQGPEFLIYFQGTGAADDSGLPNDRFFAVRPEGSVSTLKIQRTERGDSAVYLCASSLTGQGPVGYTFGSGTRLTVV.

This clone was seen only a few times. This chain links TRBV9 with TRBJ2-2; 10 bases agree with TRBD2. The CDR3 contains 16 residues. V lost 4 bases, J lost 2 bases, and 5 bases stayed unmatched. Germline V lookup: CDR1 SGDLS, CDR2 YYNGEE. The CDR3 DNA sequence: TGTGCCAGCAGCCCCTGGACTAGCGGTAACACCGGGGAGCTGTTTTTT. Translating gives CASSPWTSGNTGELFF. The entire variable domain, with the rest obtained from reference TRBV9 and TRBJ2-2, is as follows: DSGVTQTPKHLITATGQRVTLRCSPRSGDLSVYWYQQSLDQGLQFLIQYYNGEERAKGNILERFSAQQFPDLHSELNLSSLELGDSALYFCASSPWTSGNTGELFFGEGSRLTVL.

A note on this clone: This specimen includes other DNA sequences encoding the same CDR3. The chain employs TRBV18 and TRBJ2-7; D is uncertain. Trimming took 3 bases from V and 4 from J, leaving 7 bases between them. The length of the CDR3 is 12 residues. Germline values: CDR1 KGHSH, CDR2 LQKENI. The CDR3 bases are TGTGCCAGCTCACCCGGCCGGTACGAGCAGTACTTC. Protein: CASSPGRYEQYF.

This rearrangement joins TRBV9 to TRBJ2-3; 11 bases map to TRBD2. Trimming removed 4 bases from V and 5 bases from J; junction bases left unmatched: 3. The CDR3 is 14 amino acids. CDR1 SGDLS and CDR2 YYNGEE come from the germline V gene. CDR3 region: CASSLGLAEDTQYF. As DNA, the CDR3 is TGTGCCAGCAGCTTGGGACTAGCGGAAGATACGCAGTATTTT. Using reference TRBV9 and TRBJ2-3 for the parts outside the CDR3, the full variable domain is DSGVTQTPKHLITATGQRVTLRCSPRSGDLSVYWYQQSLDQGLQFLIQYYNGEERAKGNILERFSAQQFPDLHSELNLSSLELGDSALYFCASSLGLAEDTQYFGPGTRLTVL.

The chain is built from TRBV19 and TRBJ2-7; D possibly corresponds to TRBD2 (6 bases). The CDR3 has 15 amino acids. The V gene lost 6 bases and the J gene lost 5 bases, with 20 bases spanning the gap. Germline loops: CDR1 LNHDA, CDR2 SQIVND (reference sequence). The CDR3 reads CASRLGPRRANEQYF. In DNA form, the CDR3 reads TGTGCCAGTAGGCTGGGGCCCAGGAGGGCCAACGAGCAGTACTTC.

This rearrangement joins TRBV19 to TRBJ2-1; 8 bases are shared with TRBD2. This CDR3 region has 15 residues. Trimming removed 5 bases from V and 4 bases from J; junction bases left unmatched: 7. From germline, CDR1 is LNHDA and CDR2 SQIVND (reference sequence). The CDR3 DNA reads as TGTGCCAGTAGTCATGTAGCGGGGCTATACAATGAGCAGTTCTTC. Protein product: CASSHVAGLYNEQFF.

The rearrangement uses TRBV19 and TRBJ1-6, with D uncertain. Per germline, CDR1 LNHDA and CDR2 SQIVND (reference sequence). The CDR3 extends over 15 amino acids. V was cut by 1 base and J by 5 bases, with 9 bases left in between. The CDR3 nucleotides are TGTGCCAGTAGTATAGGGGCAGCGGATAATTCACCCCTCCACTTT. This sequence encodes CASSIGAADNSPLHF.

The chain couples TRBV28 to TRBJ2-3; tentative D call: TRBD2 (5 bases). This CDR3 comprises 13 residues. Germline V CDR1 and CDR2: MDHEN, SYDVKM. V lost 2 bases to trimming and J lost 4 bases, with 7 bases between them. CDR3 sequence: CASSLEGPDTQYF. CDR3 bases: TGTGCCAGCAGTTTAGAGGGTCCAGATACGCAGTATTTT.

This clone was observed a single time. This chain links TRBV9 with TRBJ2-1, with D possibly TRBD1 on 6 matching bases. CDR3 length: 15 amino acids. CDR1 is SGDLS and CDR2 is YYNGEE in the germline V gene. Trimming took 0 bases from V and 6 from J, leaving 13 bases between them. The chain's CDR3 is CASSVGDNSLNEQFF. The DNA for the CDR3 is TGTGCCAGCAGCGTAGGGGACAACTCGCTCAATGAGCAGTTCTTC.

The V and J genes are TRBV6-5 and TRBJ2-7; D remains unclear. The CDR3 extends over 13 amino acids. The germline V gene has CDR1 MNHEY and CDR2 SVGAGI. V lost 6 bases, J lost 2 bases, and 11 bases lay in between. CDR3 in amino acids: CASRRSSPYEQYF. CDR3 bases: TGTGCCAGCAGGCGTAGTTCCCCCTACGAGCAGTACTTC.

This clone showed up just once. The gene calls are TRBV4-3 and TRBJ1-2; tentatively, D is TRBD1 (6 bases). Germline assignment: CDR1 LGHNA and CDR2 YSLEER. V gave up 3 bases and J gave up 6 bases, with 23 bases separating them. The CDR3 consists of 17 residues. CDR3 in amino acids: CASSQERQAAGLDGYTF. CDR3 coding DNA: TGCGCCAGCAGCCAGGAACGACAGGCCGCCGGTTTGGATGGCTACACCTTC.

V and J are TRBV5-1 and TRBJ1-2; D gene unclear. Germline CDR1 SGHRS, CDR2 YFSETQ. Trimming cost V 0 bases and J 2 bases, with 5 bases left between them. There are 13 residues in the CDR3. The CDR3 loop is CASSLAENYGYTF. CDR3 nucleotides: TGCGCCAGCAGCTTGGCGGAGAACTATGGCTACACCTTC.

The count of this clone is one. The chain carries TRBV2 and TRBJ1-5, with D unresolved. Between the trimmed V and J ends, which lost 2 bases and 5 bases, there was a span of 10 bases. The CDR3 length is 14 residues. Germline CDR1 SNHLY, CDR2 FYNNEI. The CDR3 region has the DNA TGTGCCAGCAGTGAAAGCATGGTCGATCAGCCCCAGCATTTT. Its protein is CASSESMVDQPQHF.

The chain is built from TRBV5-6 and TRBJ2-3; 7 bases are shared with TRBD1. Trimming took 4 bases from V and 9 from J; bases not matched to a gene: 5. The germline CDR1 and CDR2 sequences are SGHDT and YYEEEE. This CDR3 comprises 12 residues. The CDR3 DNA follows: TGTGCCAGCAGCAAACGGGACAGCACGCAGTATTTT. Translation: CASSKRDSTQYF.

V is TRBV28 and J is TRBJ2-1, with D unresolved. This CDR3 contains 11 residues. CDR1 MDHEN and CDR2 SYDVKM come from the germline V gene. The V end was cut by 5 bases, the J end by 7 bases, with 6 bases between. The CDR3 DNA follows: TGTGCCAGCAGTCCTCAGAATGAGCAGTTCTTC. Amino acids: CASSPQNEQFF.

The genes are TRBV30 and TRBJ2-5; 15 bases are a match to TRBD2. The germline CDR1 and CDR2 sequences are GTSNPN and SVGIG (reference sequence). V lost 5 bases, J lost 2 bases, and 12 bases stayed unmatched. The CDR3 sequence is 18 residues long. The CDR3 coding sequence is TGTGCCTGGGAGCTCGGACTAGCGGGGGGGCCCGGGCAAGAGACCCAGTACTTC. This encodes CAWELGLAGGPGQETQYF.

V and J are TRBV6-2 or TRBV6-3 and TRBJ2-7, with D perhaps matching TRBD1 (6 bases). Trimming took off 6 bases at V and 2 bases at J, with 14 bases between the two ends. CDR3 length: 14 amino acids. Looked up from germline, CDR1 is MNHEY and CDR2 is SVGEGT. The CDR3 DNA reads TGTGCCAGCAGCCCTCTCGGACAGACCTACGAGCAGTACTTC. Its protein product is CASSPLGQTYEQYF.

The V and J genes are TRBV6-4 and TRBJ2-7; weak D call: TRBD2 (6 bases). This CDR3 has 14 residues. V was clipped by 11 bases and J by 3 bases, with 20 bases between them. CDR1 is MRHNA and CDR2 is SNTAGT in the germline V gene. The CDR3 reads CAPTEGEAGYEQYF. DNA for the CDR3: TGTGCCCCTACGGAGGGCGAGGCCGGCTACGAGCAGTACTTC.

The J gene is TRBJ1-4, the V gene TRBV3-1 (or the pseudogene TRBV3-2), with TRBD1 as a possible D gene (6 bases). Germline assignment: CDR1 LGHDT and CDR2 YNNKEL (reference sequence). Trimming pared 0 bases from V and 8 bases from J, leaving 10 bases between. The CDR3 runs 14 residues. In nucleotides, the CDR3 is TGTGCCAGCAGCCAAGATGGAGGGGGGGAAAAACTGTTTTTT. Translation gives CASSQDGGGEKLFF.

This chain uses TRBV27 with TRBJ2-7, with 8 positions matching TRBD2. Trimming took 6 bases from V and 5 from J; bases not matched to a gene: 15. This CDR3 is 16 amino acids long. Germline CDR1 MNHEY, CDR2 SMNVEV (reference sequence). The CDR3 here is CASSPDFAGGLNEQYF. The DNA for the CDR3 is TGTGCCAGCAGCCCCGATTTTGCGGGAGGATTGAACGAGCAGTACTTC.